Following are 26 T cell receptor beta chains from one sample sequenced in a study of identical twins. TCRdb ran MiXCR on the 5' RACE reads and lists one entry per CDR3 protein. Among under 1 million distinct CDR3 sequences listed, 9% to 15% were seen once. The same sample was also studied in work on yellow fever vaccine responses in identical twins.

Sample: PBMCs. The receptor source for this set is a woman between 18 and 30 years old in good health.

The DNA of the CDR3 is TGTGCCATCAGCGGACTCACAGATACGCAGTATTTT. Its translation is CAISGLTDTQYF. V and J are TRBV10-3 and TRBJ2-3; D is possibly TRBD2 (5 bases). CDR1 and CDR2 (germline): ENHRY, SYGVKD. The V end was cut by 6 bases, the J end by 2 bases, with 6 bases between. The CDR3 sequence is 12 residues long.

The CDR3 protein is CATSDPRWSTGELFF. For the CDR3, the DNA is TGTGCCACCAGTGATCCGCGTTGGAGCACCGGGGAGCTGTTTTTT. This chain connects TRBV24-1 to TRBJ2-2; D not certain. This CDR3 has 15 amino acids. Trimming removed 3 bases from V and 4 bases from J, with 11 bases in between. Germline lookup yields CDR1 KGHDR and CDR2 SFDVKD.

The rearrangement uses TRBV11-1 and TRBJ2-5; 13 bases are a match to TRBD2. V lost 3 bases to trimming and J lost 5 bases; unmatched junction nucleotides: 12. The CDR3 covers 18 residues. Per germline, CDR1 SGHAT and CDR2 FQDESV (reference sequence). Here the CDR3 reads CASSFPPELAGGPETQYF. As DNA, the CDR3 is TGTGCCAGCAGCTTTCCGCCTGAACTAGCGGGAGGGCCGGAGACCCAGTACTTC.

This clonotype has just a few counts. The junction and the germline gene differ at one end; a read error may be behind it. In DNA form, the CDR3 reads TGTGCCAGCAGTTCCCCATTGTTGTCTAGCAACCTCTTC. Its translation: CASSSPLLSSNLF. The chain is built from TRBV28 and TRBJ2-1; D perhaps matches TRBD2 (5 bases). In germline, CDR1 is MDHEN, CDR2 SYDVKM. The CDR3 totals 13 residues.

This clonotype showed up many times. The CDR3: CASSQGQGSGYGYTF. CDR3 sequence (DNA): TGCGCCAGCAGCCAAGGACAGGGATCCGGCTATGGCTACACCTTC. The V and J genes are TRBV5-1 and TRBJ1-2; 8 nucleotides match TRBD1. The CDR3 consists of 15 residues. Trimming took 4 bases from V and 4 from J; bases not matched to a gene: 9. CDR1 and CDR2 from the germline V gene are SGHRS and YFSETQ.

Ten or more counts support this clonotype. V is TRBV5-1 and J is TRBJ2-1; either TRBD1 or TRBD2 may supply D (5 bases each). Between the trimmed V and J ends, which lost 2 bases and 4 bases, there was a span of 16 bases. The CDR3 is made up of 16 amino acids. Germline values: CDR1 SGHRS, CDR2 YFSETQ. CDR3 protein: CASSFPITGGYNEQFF. CDR3 bases: TGCGCCAGCAGCTTCCCTATAACTGGGGGTTACAATGAGCAGTTCTTC.

This clonotype has a count of ten or more. The V and J genes are TRBV4-1 and TRBJ1-1; D is perhaps TRBD1 (6 bases). The CDR3 runs to 12 residues. Germline CDR1 reads MGHRA; CDR2 reads YSYEKL. Trimming took off 4 bases at V and 6 bases at J, with 9 bases between the two ends. The CDR3 is CASSPQGPEAFF. CDR3 DNA sequence: TGCGCCAGCAGCCCACAGGGCCCTGAAGCTTTCTTT.

This clonotype has just one count. This chain joins TRBV4-1 and TRBJ2-5, with TRBD1 identical over 7 bases. V lost 4 bases, J lost 3 bases, and 8 bases stayed unmatched. This CDR3 has 15 residues. Germline CDR1 MGHRA, CDR2 YSYEKL. CDR3 loop: CASSRGRQGKETQYF. CDR3 nucleotides: TGCGCCAGCAGCCGAGGGAGACAGGGTAAAGAGACCCAGTACTTC.

The genes are TRBV5-1 and TRBJ2-2; 7 nucleotides line up with TRBD1. V lost 3 bases to trimming and J lost 3 bases; unmatched junction nucleotides: 11. CDR3 length: 17 residues. CDR1 and CDR2 (germline): SGHRS, YFSETQ. As DNA, the CDR3 is TGCGCCAGCAGCTCCAAAGAGACAGGGAGACACACCGGGGAGCTGTTTTTT. Translating gives CASSSKETGRHTGELFF.

The J gene is TRBJ1-1, the V gene TRBV20-1; 11 bases align to TRBD1. The CDR3 consists of 15 residues. Trimming removed 1 base from V and 5 bases from J; junction bases left unmatched: 6. Germline-derived CDR1 and CDR2 are DFQATT and SNEGSKA (reference sequence). The CDR3 bases are TGCAGTGCTAGAGCCAGGACAGGGGGCAAAACTGAAGCTTTCTTT. This sequence encodes CSARARTGGKTEAFF.

This clonotype was seen a few times. The V gene is TRBV20-1, the J gene TRBJ2-5; TRBD2 matches 11 bases. V gave up 0 bases and J gave up 2 bases; unmatched junction bases: 8. The CDR3 has 17 residues. Germline assignment: CDR1 DFQATT and CDR2 SNEGSKA (reference sequence). DNA of the CDR3: TGCAGTGCTAGAGATAGAATGGGACTAGCGGTTCAAGAGACCCAGTACTTC. Encoded protein: CSARDRMGLAVQETQYF.

This clonotype was seen only a few times. V gene TRBV27 combines with J gene TRBJ2-5; 10 bases are a match to TRBD1. CDR3 length: 15 amino acids. Trimming at V came to 6 bases and at J to 4 bases, leaving 8 bases not matched to a gene. Germline lookup yields CDR1 MNHEY and CDR2 SMNVEV (reference sequence). The CDR3 nucleotides read TGTGCCAGCAGGAGCCCCGGGACAGGGGCAGAGACCCAGTACTTC. Amino acid sequence: CASRSPGTGAETQYF.

A word on this clonotype: One junction end disagrees with the germline gene, perhaps due to a read error. V and J are TRBV20-1 and TRBJ2-7; weak D call: TRBD2 (6 bases). The length of the CDR3 is 14 residues. CDR1 is DFQATT, CDR2 SNEGSKA, per germline (reference sequence). CDR3 bases: TGCAGTGCTACCCCCGGGACTGCCGAATACGCGCAGTACTTC. It yields the protein CSATPGTAEYAQYF.

The table lists this clonotype with a few counts. The chain couples TRBV20-1 to TRBJ1-2; no clear D gene. The germline V and J ends were trimmed by 2 bases and 0 bases, with 10 bases remaining between them. Germline lookup yields CDR1 DFQATT and CDR2 SNEGSKA (reference sequence). The CDR3 is 14 residues long. DNA for the CDR3: TGCAGTGCTAGATGGCAGGCCCCTAACTATGGCTACACCTTC. Its protein product is CSARWQAPNYGYTF.

The V gene is TRBV27, the J gene TRBJ2-1; D may be TRBD2 (6 bases). V gave up 7 bases and J gave up 1 base, with 17 bases separating them. Germline V gene data show CDR1 as MNHEY and CDR2 as SMNVEV (reference sequence). The CDR3 runs 16 residues. The CDR3 sequence: CASKEKRAVSYNEQFF. CDR3 DNA sequence: TGTGCCAGCAAAGAGAAGCGGGCCGTATCCTACAATGAGCAGTTCTTC.

There are many counts of this clonotype. The chain joins TRBV4-1 to TRBJ2-7; D ambiguous. Germline values: CDR1 MGHRA, CDR2 YSYEKL. This CDR3 contains 19 residues. V was pared by 0 bases and J by 0 bases, with 21 bases between. CDR3: CASSQDFKSVGLGSYEQYF. In nucleotides, the CDR3 is TGCGCCAGCAGCCAAGATTTCAAATCGGTAGGGTTGGGCTCCTACGAGCAGTACTTC.

This clonotype has a count of ten or more. The rearrangement uses TRBV12-3 or TRBV12-4 and TRBJ2-2; D uncertain. V lost 7 bases and J lost 1, with 10 bases in between. The CDR3 runs to 14 residues. The CDR3 spells CASILVENTGELFF. For the CDR3, the DNA is TGTGCCAGCATTCTAGTAGAGAACACCGGGGAGCTGTTTTTT.

The V call is TRBV20-1, the J call TRBJ2-7; D is possibly TRBD1 (5 bases). V dropped 5 bases and J dropped 1 base, with 15 bases sitting between them. CDR1 DFQATT and CDR2 SNEGSKA come from the germline V gene (reference sequence). This CDR3 region has 14 residues. The CDR3 sequence: CSAFPFTGSYEQYV. The CDR3 nucleotides read TGCAGTGCTTTTCCCTTCACAGGTTCCTACGAGCAGTACGTC.

The count of this clonotype is one. The rearrangement uses TRBV19 and TRBJ1-2; 7 nucleotides line up with TRBD1. V gave up 5 bases and J gave up 6 bases; unmatched junction bases: 6. The length of the CDR3 is 13 residues. Per the germline V gene, CDR1 is LNHDA and CDR2 is SQIVND (reference sequence). The CDR3 DNA reads as TGTGCCAGTAGTCTCCGGGACAGTCATGGCTACACCTTC. Protein product: CASSLRDSHGYTF.

The chain combines TRBV25-1 with TRBJ2-2; TRBD1 might be the D (5 bases). V was trimmed by 1 base and J by 1 base, leaving 10 bases between them. This CDR3 is built from 16 residues. The germline gives CDR1 MGHDK, CDR2 SYGVNS. CDR3 nucleotide sequence: TGTGCCAGCAGTGAATGGGGCACAGGGAACACCGGGGAGCTGTTTTTT. As protein: CASSEWGTGNTGELFF. The complete variable domain, with remaining parts taken from reference TRBV25-1 and TRBJ2-2, reads EADIYQTPRYLVIGTGKKITLECSQTMGHDKMYWYQQDPGMELHLIHYSYGVNSTEKGDLSSESTVSRIRTEHFPLTLESARPSHTSQYLCASSEWGTGNTGELFFGEGSRLTVL.

The V and J genes are TRBV12-3 or TRBV12-4 and TRBJ2-3; 10 bases map to TRBD2. The CDR3 runs to 15 residues. J lost 2 bases, V lost 8 bases, and 7 bases had no gene match. This CDR3 reads CASAPSGGITDTQYF. Written as DNA, the CDR3 is TGTGCCAGCGCCCCTAGCGGGGGTATCACAGATACGCAGTATTTT.

The J gene is TRBJ2-7, the V gene TRBV7-9, with a possible D match to TRBD2 (7 bases). The CDR3 runs 17 residues. Trimming stripped 3 bases from V and 6 bases from J, with 24 bases between. Germline V gives CDR1 SEHNR, CDR2 FQNEAQ (reference sequence). The CDR3 loop reads CASSFPRVGGPPLEQYF. Written as DNA, the CDR3 is TGTGCCAGCAGCTTCCCCCGAGTCGGGGGGCCTCCCCTCGAGCAGTACTTC.

This clonotype was seen a handful of times. This chain uses TRBV28 with TRBJ1-5; TRBD1 agrees at 7 bases. CDR3 size: 14 residues. The J segment lost 3 bases and the V segment lost 5 bases, leaving 4 bases of the junction unmatched. In germline, CDR1 is MDHEN, CDR2 SYDVKM. The CDR3 reads CASSGDSNNQPQHF. In DNA, the CDR3 is TGTGCCAGCAGTGGGGACAGTAACAATCAGCCCCAGCATTTT.

This clonotype has only a few counts. The chain uses TRBV20-1 and TRBJ2-3, with D maybe TRBD2 (6 bases). The CDR3 has 15 amino acids. V was cut by 6 bases and J by 0 bases, with 16 bases left in between. Germline-derived CDR1 and CDR2 are DFQATT and SNEGSKA (reference sequence). The CDR3 sequence: CSAPRSSDSTDTQYF. The CDR3 nucleotides read TGCAGTGCCCCGCGGTCTAGCGACAGCACAGATACGCAGTATTTT.

The chain is built from TRBV29-1 and TRBJ2-3; D might be TRBD2 (5 bases). Germline CDR1 SQVTM, CDR2 ANQGSEA. V was trimmed by 1 base and J by 4 bases, leaving 6 bases between them. This CDR3 has 12 residues. The CDR3 DNA reads as TGCAGCGTTGAAGGAGCGGCAGATACGCAGTATTTT. Translation: CSVEGAADTQYF.

This clonotype has more than one count but fewer than ten. V usage is TRBV12-3 or TRBV12-4 and J usage is TRBJ2-7, with D unresolved. The CDR3 consists of 14 residues. The ends were cut back, 3 bases at V and 3 bases at J, with 12 bases in the middle. CDR3 DNA: TGTGCCAGCAGTTTTGGGGAAATTGGCTACGAGCAGTACTTC. Its translation is CASSFGEIGYEQYF.